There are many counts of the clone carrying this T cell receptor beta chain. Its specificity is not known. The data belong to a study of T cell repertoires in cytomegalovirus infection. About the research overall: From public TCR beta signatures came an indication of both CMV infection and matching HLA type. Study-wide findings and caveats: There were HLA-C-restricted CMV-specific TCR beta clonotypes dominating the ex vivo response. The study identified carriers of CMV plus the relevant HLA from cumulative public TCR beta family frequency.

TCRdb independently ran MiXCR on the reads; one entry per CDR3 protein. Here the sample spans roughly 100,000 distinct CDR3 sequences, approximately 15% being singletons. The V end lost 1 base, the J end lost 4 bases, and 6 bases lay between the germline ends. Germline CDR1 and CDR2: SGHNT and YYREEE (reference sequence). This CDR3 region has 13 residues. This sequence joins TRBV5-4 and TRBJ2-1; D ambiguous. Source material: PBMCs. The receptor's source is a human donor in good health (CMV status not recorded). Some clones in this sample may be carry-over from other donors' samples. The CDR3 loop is CASSLRLYNEQFF. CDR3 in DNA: TGTGCCAGCAGCTTGAGGCTTTACAATGAGCAGTTCTTC.